What follows are 10 T cell receptor beta chains derived from one specimen sequenced in a study of regulatory T cells in long-lasting Graves disease (dated by TCRdb to the early 2020s). Receptor amplification or capture employed multiplex PCR. Sequencing was performed on an Illumina HiSeq 4000. CDR3 regions were amplified by Arm-PCR with iRepertoire HTBI primers to construct TCR beta libraries. The public reads were run again by TCRdb, first through fastp at Q25 and then through MiXCR, and only productive beta chains were kept. CDR3 protein sequences are deduplicated, and each keeps its most common genes and DNA. This sample gives hundreds of thousands of distinct CDR3 sequences in total; around 15% of them show up just once. About 25% of the sample rests with the top ten. The sample's time point, from its label and the paper: newly diagnosed GD, antithyroid drugs for less than 3 months. For both TCR sequencing and RNA sequencing, RNA was extracted from PBMCs in TRIzol.

In addition, the sample was reused for a study of T cells in Graves' hyperthyroidism and ophthalmopathy.

The sequences come from peripheral blood mononuclear cells (PBMCs), collected at new diagnosis, from a patient treated with antithyroid drugs. The receptors were sampled from a woman aged 35-60 years with Graves disease. Donor details come from another sample of the same person, matched by shared clones.

This rearrangement joins TRBV19 to TRBJ1-5, with D unresolved. Trimming removed 10 bases from V and 2 bases from J, with 9 bases in between. The CDR3 contains 12 residues. The germline CDR1 and CDR2 sequences are LNHDA and SQIVND (reference sequence). The CDR3 sequence is CATTPGNQPQHF. The CDR3 DNA sequence: TGTGCCACAACTCCGGGCAATCAGCCCCAGCATTTT.

This chain joins TRBV7-9 and TRBJ2-3; 8 positions agree with TRBD2. The CDR3 is 17 residues long. Germline-derived CDR1 and CDR2 are SEHNR and FQNEAQ (reference sequence). Losses at the gene ends were 3 bases for V and 2 bases for J; bases not matched to a gene: 10. CDR3 DNA: TGTGCCAGCAGCTTCGGGGGGGGTTTTTTCGACACAGATACGCAGTATTTT. Amino acid sequence: CASSFGGGFFDTDTQYF.

The chain uses TRBV9 and TRBJ2-4, with 15 bases lining up with TRBD2. Germline CDR1 SGDLS, CDR2 YYNGEE. The CDR3 is made up of 16 amino acids. V shed 0 bases, J shed 6 bases, and the junction held 1 base outside the gene matches. CDR3 DNA: TGTGCCAGCAGCGTAGGGACTAGCGGGGGGGGAAACATTCAGTACTTC. It encodes CASSVGTSGGGNIQYF. Combining the CDR3 with reference TRBV9 and TRBJ2-4 gives the whole variable domain DSGVTQTPKHLITATGQRVTLRCSPRSGDLSVYWYQQSLDQGLQFLIQYYNGEERAKGNILERFSAQQFPDLHSELNLSSLELGDSALYFCASSVGTSGGGNIQYFGAGTRLSVL.

On this clonotype: With a much larger clone just one base away, this may be a read error. The rearrangement uses TRBV2 and TRBJ2-4; no firm D call. The V gene lost 6 bases and the J gene lost 13 bases, with 19 bases spanning the gap. This CDR3 comprises 13 residues. CDR1 is SNHLY and CDR2 is FYNNEI in the germline V gene. The CDR3 is CASRDRAYNEQYF. Here the CDR3 DNA reads TGTGCCAGCAGGGACCGAGCGTACAATGAGCAGTACTTC.

About this clonotype: This CDR3 is missing its conserved last phenylalanine or tryptophan, likely due to a read error. The chain recombines TRBV6-2 or TRBV6-3 with TRBJ2-3; 9 nucleotides agree with TRBD1. There are 13 residues in the CDR3. The trim removed 5 bases at V and 10 bases at J, leaving 7 bases unmatched. Germline V gene data show CDR1 as MNHEY and CDR2 as SVGEGT. CDR3 residues: CASSEAGQGSQYS. CDR3 in DNA: TGTGCCAGCAGTGAAGCGGGACAGGGCTCGCAGTATTCT.

This clonotype was observed many times. The V and J genes are TRBV29-1 and TRBJ2-7; D is tentatively TRBD1 or TRBD2 (5 bases each). The length of the CDR3 is 12 residues. V was shortened by 6 bases and J by 5 bases, with 14 bases between the two germline ends. CDR1 is SQVTM, CDR2 ANQGSEA, per germline. CDR3 coding DNA: TGCAGCGTGGGGCTAGTGGGGGACGAGCAGTACTTC. Its translation: CSVGLVGDEQYF.

In regard to this clonotype: Sequence at one end of the junction differs from germline and may be a read error. The chain recombines TRBV5-4 with TRBJ2-6, with D perhaps TRBD1 or TRBD2 (6 bases each). The CDR3 runs to 13 residues. Germline loops: CDR1 SGHNT, CDR2 YYREEE (reference sequence). CDR3 DNA sequence: TGCACCTGGGGGGCCTCTGGGGCCAACGTCCTGACTTTC. Translating it yields CTWGASGANVLTF.

Turning to this clonotype: A clone one base away is much larger, so this may be a read error. The chain recombines TRBV3-1 with TRBJ1-3, with D perhaps matching TRBD1 (6 bases). This CDR3 has 14 amino acids. The germline V gene has CDR1 LGHDT and CDR2 YNNKEL (reference sequence). CDR3 nucleotides: TGTGCCAGCAGCAGGGACAACTCTGGAAGCACCATATATTTT. Amino acids: CASSRDNSGSTIYF.

This clonotype came up many times. The CDR3 DNA follows: TGTGCCAGCAGTTTCCTTCGCGGGGGAGATGGAGAGACCCAGTACTTC. As protein: CASSFLRGGDGETQYF. The chain links TRBV6-5 to TRBJ2-5, with 7 nucleotides matching TRBD2. Losses at the gene ends were 4 bases for V and 4 bases for J; bases not matched to a gene: 12. CDR3 size: 16 residues. Germline V CDR1 and CDR2: MNHEY, SVGAGI.

This clonotype was picked up many times. At one boundary the junction diverges from the germline segment, which might be a read error. The genes are TRBV5-1 and TRBJ2-1, with 9 nucleotides matching TRBD2. Germline CDR1 is SGHRS and CDR2 is YFSETQ. CDR3 length: 14 amino acids. Here the CDR3 DNA reads TGTGCCAGCAGTTCAGCGGGGGGATACAATGAGCAGTTCTTC. It specifies CASSSAGGYNEQFF.